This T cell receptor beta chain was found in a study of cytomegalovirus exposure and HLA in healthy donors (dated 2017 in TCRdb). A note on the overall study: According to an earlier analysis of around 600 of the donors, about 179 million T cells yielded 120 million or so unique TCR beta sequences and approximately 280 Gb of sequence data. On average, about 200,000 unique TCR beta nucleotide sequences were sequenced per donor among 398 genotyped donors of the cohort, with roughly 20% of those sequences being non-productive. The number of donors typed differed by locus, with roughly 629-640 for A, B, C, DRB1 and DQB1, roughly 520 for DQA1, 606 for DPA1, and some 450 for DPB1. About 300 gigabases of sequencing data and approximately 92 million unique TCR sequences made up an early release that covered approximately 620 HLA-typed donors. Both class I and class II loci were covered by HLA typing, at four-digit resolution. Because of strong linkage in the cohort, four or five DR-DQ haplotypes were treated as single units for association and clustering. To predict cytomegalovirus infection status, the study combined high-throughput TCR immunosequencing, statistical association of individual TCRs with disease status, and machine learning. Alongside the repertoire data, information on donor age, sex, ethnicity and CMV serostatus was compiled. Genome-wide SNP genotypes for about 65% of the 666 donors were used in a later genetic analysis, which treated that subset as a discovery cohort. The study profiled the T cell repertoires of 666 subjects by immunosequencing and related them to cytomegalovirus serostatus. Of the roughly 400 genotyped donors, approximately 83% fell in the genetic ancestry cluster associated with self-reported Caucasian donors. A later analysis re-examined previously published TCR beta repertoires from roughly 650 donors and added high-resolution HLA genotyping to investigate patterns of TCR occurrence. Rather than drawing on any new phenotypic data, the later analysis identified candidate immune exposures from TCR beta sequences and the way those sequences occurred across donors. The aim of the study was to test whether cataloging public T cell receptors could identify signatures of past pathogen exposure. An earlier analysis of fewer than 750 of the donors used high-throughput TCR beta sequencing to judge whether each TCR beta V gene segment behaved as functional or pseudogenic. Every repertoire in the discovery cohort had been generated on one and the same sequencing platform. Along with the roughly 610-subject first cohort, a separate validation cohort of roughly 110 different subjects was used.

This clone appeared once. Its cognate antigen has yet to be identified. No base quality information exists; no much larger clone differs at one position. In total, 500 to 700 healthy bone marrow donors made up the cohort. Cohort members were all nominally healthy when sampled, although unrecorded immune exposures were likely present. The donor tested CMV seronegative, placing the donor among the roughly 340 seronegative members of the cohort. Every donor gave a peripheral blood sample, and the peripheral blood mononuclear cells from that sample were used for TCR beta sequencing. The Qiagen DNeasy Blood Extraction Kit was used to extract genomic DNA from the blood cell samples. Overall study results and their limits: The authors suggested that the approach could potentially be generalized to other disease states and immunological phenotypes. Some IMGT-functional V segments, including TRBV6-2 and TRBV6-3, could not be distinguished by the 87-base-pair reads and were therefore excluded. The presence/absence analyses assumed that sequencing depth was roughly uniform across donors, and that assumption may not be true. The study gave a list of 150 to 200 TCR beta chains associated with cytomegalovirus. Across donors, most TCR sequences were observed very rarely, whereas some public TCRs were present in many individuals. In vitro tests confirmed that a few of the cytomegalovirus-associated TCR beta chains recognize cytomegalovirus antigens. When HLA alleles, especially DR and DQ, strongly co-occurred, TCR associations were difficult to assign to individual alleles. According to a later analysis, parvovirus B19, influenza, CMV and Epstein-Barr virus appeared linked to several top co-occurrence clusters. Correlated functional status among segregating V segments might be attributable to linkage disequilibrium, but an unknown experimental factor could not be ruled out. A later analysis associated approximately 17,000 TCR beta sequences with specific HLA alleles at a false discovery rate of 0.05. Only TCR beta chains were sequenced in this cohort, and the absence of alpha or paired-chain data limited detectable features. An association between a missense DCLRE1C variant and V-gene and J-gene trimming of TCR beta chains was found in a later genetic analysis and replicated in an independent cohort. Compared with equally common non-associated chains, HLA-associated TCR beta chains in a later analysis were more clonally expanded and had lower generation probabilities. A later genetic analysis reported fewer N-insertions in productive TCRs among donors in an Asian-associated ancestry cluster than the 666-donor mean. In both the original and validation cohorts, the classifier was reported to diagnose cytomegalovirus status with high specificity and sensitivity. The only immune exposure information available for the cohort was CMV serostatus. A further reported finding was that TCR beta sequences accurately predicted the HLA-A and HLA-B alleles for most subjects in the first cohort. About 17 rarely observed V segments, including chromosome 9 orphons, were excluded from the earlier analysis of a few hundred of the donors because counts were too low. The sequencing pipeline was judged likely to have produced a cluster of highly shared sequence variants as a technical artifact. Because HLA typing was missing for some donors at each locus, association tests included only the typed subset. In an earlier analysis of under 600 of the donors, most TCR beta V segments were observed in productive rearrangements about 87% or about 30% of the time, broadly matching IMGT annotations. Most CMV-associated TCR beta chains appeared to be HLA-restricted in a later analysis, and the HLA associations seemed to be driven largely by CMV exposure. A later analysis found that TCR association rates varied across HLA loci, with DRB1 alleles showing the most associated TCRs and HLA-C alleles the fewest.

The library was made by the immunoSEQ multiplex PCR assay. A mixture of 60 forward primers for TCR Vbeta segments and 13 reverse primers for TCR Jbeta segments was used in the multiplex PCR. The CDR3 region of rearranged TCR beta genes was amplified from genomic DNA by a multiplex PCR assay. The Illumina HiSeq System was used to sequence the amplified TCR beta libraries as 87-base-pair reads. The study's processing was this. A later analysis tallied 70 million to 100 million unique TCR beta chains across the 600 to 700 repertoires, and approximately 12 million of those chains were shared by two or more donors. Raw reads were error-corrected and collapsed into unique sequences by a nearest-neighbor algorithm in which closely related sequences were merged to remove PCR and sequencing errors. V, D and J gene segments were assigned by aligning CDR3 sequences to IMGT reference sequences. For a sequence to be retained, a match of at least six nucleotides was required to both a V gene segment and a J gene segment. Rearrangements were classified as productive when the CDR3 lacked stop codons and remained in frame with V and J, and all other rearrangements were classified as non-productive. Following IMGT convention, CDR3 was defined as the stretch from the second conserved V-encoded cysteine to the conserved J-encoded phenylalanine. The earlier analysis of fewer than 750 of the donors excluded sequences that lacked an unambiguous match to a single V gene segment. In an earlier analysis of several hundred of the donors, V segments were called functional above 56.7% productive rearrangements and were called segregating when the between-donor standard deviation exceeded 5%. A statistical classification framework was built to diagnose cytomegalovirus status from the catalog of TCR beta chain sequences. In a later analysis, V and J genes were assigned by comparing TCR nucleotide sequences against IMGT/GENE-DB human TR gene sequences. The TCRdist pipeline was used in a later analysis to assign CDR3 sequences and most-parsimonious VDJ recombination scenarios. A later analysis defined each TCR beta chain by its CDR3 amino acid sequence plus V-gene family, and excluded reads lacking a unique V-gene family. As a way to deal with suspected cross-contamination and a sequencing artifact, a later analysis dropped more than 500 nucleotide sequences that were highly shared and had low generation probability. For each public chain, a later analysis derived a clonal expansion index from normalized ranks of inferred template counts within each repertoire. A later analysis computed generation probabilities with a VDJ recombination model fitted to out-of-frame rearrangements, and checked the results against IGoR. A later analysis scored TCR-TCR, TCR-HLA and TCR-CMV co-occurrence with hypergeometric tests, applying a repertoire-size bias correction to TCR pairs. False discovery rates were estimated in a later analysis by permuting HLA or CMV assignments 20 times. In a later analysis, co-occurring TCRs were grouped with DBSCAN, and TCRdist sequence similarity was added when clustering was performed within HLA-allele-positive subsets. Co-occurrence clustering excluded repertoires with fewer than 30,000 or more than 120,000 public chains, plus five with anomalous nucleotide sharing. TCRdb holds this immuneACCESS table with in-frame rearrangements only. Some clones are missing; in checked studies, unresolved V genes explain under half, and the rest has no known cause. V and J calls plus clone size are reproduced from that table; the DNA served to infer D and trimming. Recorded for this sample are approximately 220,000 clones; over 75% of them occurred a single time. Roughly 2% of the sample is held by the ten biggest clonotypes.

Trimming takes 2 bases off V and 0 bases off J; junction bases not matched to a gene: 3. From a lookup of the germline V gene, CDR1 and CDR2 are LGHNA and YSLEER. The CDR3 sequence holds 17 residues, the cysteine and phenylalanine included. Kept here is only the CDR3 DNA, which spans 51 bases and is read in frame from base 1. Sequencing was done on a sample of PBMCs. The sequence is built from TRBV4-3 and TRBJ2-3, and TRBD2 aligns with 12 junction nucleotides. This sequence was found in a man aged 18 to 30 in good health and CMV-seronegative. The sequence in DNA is TGCGCCAGCAGCCAACTAGCGGGGGGGCCGAGCACAGATACGCAGTATTTT. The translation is CASSQLAGGPSTDTQYF.